This is a list of T cell receptor beta chains from one sample in a study of radiotherapy plus CTLA-4 blockade in lung cancer. The repertoire was sequenced with immunoSEQ multiplex PCR; TCRdb's copy has only in-frame clones and lacks some. This table holds 100,000 or so clones, around 83% found once. Source: peripheral blood, taken from a patient treated with radiotherapy plus ipilimumab. Every receptor here comes from a human donor with non-small cell lung cancer that progressed on radiotherapy plus ipilimumab. Both conserved end residues are part of each CDR3. The order of the fields is D gene, clone size, V gene, J gene, CDR3 DNA, CDR3 protein. A D gene is named only where the DNA matches it firmly. Expanded clones are given a class, and other clones once, few, many or no size at all.

>-|-|TRBV6-1|TRBJ1-5
TGTGCCAGCAGTATCGACGGTTATAGCAATCAGCCCCAGCATTTT
CASSIDGYSNQPQHF
>TRBD2|-|TRBV2|TRBJ2-3
TGTGCCAGCAGTGCGGGGGGATACACAGATACGCAGTATTTT
CASSAGGYTDTQYF
>TRBD1|-|TRBV9|TRBJ1-1
TGTGCCAGCAGCGCACGACAGGGTACCGGAGCTTTCTTT
CASSARQGTGAFF
>-|-|TRBV7-8|TRBJ1-2
TGTGCCAGCAGCCCGGCTGTAGGCGGCTACACCTTC
CASSPAVGGYTF
>TRBD1|-|TRBV7-9|TRBJ1-2
TGTGCCAGCAGCCGCCCGGACAGGGGGTACGGCTACACCTTC
CASSRPDRGYGYTF
>TRBD1|-|TRBV18|TRBJ1-1
TGTGCCAGCTCACCAACGACAGGGGGCCGAAACGGCGCTGAAGCTTTCTTT
CASSPTTGGRNGAEAFF
>-|once|TRBV5-1|TRBJ1-5
TGCGCCAGCAGCTTATTAGGGAATAGCAATCAGCCCCAGCATTTT
CASSLLGNSNQPQHF
>-|-|TRBV28|TRBJ1-4
TGTGCCAGCAGTTTTGGAGGAGGGATCGAAAAACTGTTTTTT
CASSFGGGIEKLFF
>-|-|TRBV9|TRBJ2-1
TGTGCCAGCAGCTCAAGAGGCCCTGAGACAGTCTTAAATGAGCAGTTCTTC
CASSSRGPETVLNEQFF
>-|-|TRBV10-3|TRBJ1-2
TGTGCCATCAGTGAGTCAAGTGGCTACACCTTC
CAISESSGYTF
>-|once|TRBV28|TRBJ1-1
TGTGCCAGCTACGGTGGGGGCAGCACTGAAGCTTTCTTT
CASYGGGSTEAFF
>-|-|TRBV11-2|TRBJ2-5
TGTGCCAGCAGCTTAGTCCCGGTCACCCTACAAGAGACCCAGTACTTC
CASSLVPVTLQETQYF
>TRBD2|-|TRBV7-9|TRBJ2-1
TGTGCCAGCAGCAATCCCCCTAGCGGGGACTACAATGAGCAGTTCTTC
CASSNPPSGDYNEQFF
>-|-|TRBV10-2|TRBJ2-7
TGCGCCAGCAGTGGTCCAAACCTGGGAGTGCAAGGGTACGAGCAGTACTTC
CASSGPNLGVQGYEQYF
>-|-|TRBV27|TRBJ2-1
TGTGCCAGCAGTATCGGGTTGGGTAATGAGCAGTTCTTC
CASSIGLGNEQFF
>-|once|TRBV30|TRBJ2-5
TGTGCCTGGGGCAGGGGTCGGGAGACCCAGTACTTC
CAWGRGRETQYF
>-|-|TRBV18|TRBJ2-3
TGTGCCAGCTCGGTCCAGTTGTCCAGGGTGGTCACAGATACGCAGTATTTT
CASSVQLSRVVTDTQYF
>-|-|TRBV7-8|TRBJ2-2
TGTGCCAGCAGCTTATTAAGCCGAGGTGGGACCGGGGAGCTGTTTTTT
CASSLLSRGGTGELFF
>TRBD1|few|TRBV5-1|TRBJ1-3
TGCGCCAGCAGCTCCGGGACAGGTAGTGGAAACACCATATATTTT
CASSSGTGSGNTIYF
>-|-|TRBV29-1|TRBJ2-3
TGCAGTGTGGGGAGGGGGGAGGATACGCAGTATTTT
CSVGRGEDTQYF
>-|-|TRBV27|TRBJ2-2
TGTGCCAGCAGTTCCAGGGACACGAACACCGGGGAGCTGTTTTTT
CASSSRDTNTGELFF
>TRBD2|many|TRBV27|TRBJ2-7
TGTGCCAGCAGTTTAGGGGGGGGAGCGGAGCAGTACTTC
CASSLGGGAEQYF
>-|-|TRBV5-1|TRBJ1-4
TGCGCCAGCAGCGGAACAGGGCTCAGTAATGAAAAACTGTTTTTT
CASSGTGLSNEKLFF
>-|-|TRBV30|TRBJ2-5
TGTGCCTGGAGATCGTACGAGTACCAAGAGACCCAGTACTTC
CAWRSYEYQETQYF
>-|-|TRBV15|TRBJ1-3
TGTGCCACCAGCGCAGCACAGCTTTCTGGAAACACCATATATTTT
CATSAAQLSGNTIYF
>-|-|TRBV28|TRBJ2-1
TGTGCCAGCACATCCCAGAGCTCCTACAATGAGCAGTTCTTC
CASTSQSSYNEQFF
>-|-|TRBV2|TRBJ1-3
TGTGCCAGCAGTGACGTCTCGGGACACTCTGGAAACACCATATATTTT
CASSDVSGHSGNTIYF
>-|-|TRBV2|TRBJ1-5
TGTGCCAGCAGTGAAGCGGGAACCTTAGGGAAGCCCCAGCATTTT
CASSEAGTLGKPQHF
>TRBD2|-|TRBV5-1|TRBJ2-1
TGCGCCAGCAGCCCAATACTAGCGGGAGAGGGGAATGAGCAGTTCTTC
CASSPILAGEGNEQFF
>-|-|TRBV5-8|TRBJ2-5
TGTGCCAGCAGCTTACAATGGACAGCCGGAGAGACCCAGTACTTC
CASSLQWTAGETQYF
>-|-|TRBV5-1|TRBJ2-1
TGCGCCAGCAGCTTGGCCGACAGCTACAATGAGCAGTTCTTC
CASSLADSYNEQFF
>TRBD1|-|TRBV5-1|TRBJ1-1
TGCGCCAGCAGCTCACAGGGGGGAGGAACTGAAGCTTTCTTT
CASSSQGGGTEAFF
>-|-|TRBV6-6|TRBJ2-5
TGTGCCAGCAGTTCCCGAGTAGGGCAAGAGACCCAGTACTTC
CASSSRVGQETQYF
>-|-|TRBV19|TRBJ1-2
TGTGCCAGTAGAAACCTTTCTAACTATGGCTACACCTTC
CASRNLSNYGYTF
>-|-|TRBV29-1|TRBJ2-3
TGCAGCGTTGAACCAGCAGATACGCAGTATTTT
CSVEPADTQYF
>TRBD1|once|TRBV6-6|TRBJ1-5
TGTGCCAGCAGTTCAGGGGGCGCGAGCAATCAGCCCCAGCATTTT
CASSSGGASNQPQHF
>-|-|TRBV4-1|TRBJ2-4
TGCGCCAGCAGCCAAGATTTCCAGGGAACGCTAGCCAAAAACATTCAGTACTTC
CASSQDFQGTLAKNIQYF
>-|few|TRBV30|TRBJ1-1
TGTGCCTGGAGTGTAACCCCTGGGAAAAGGAACACTGAAGCTTTCTTT
CAWSVTPGKRNTEAFF
>TRBD2|-|TRBV5-4|TRBJ2-2
TGTGCCAGCAGGATTGGACTAGCGGGAAACACCGGGGAGCTGTTTTTT
CASRIGLAGNTGELFF
>TRBD2|once|TRBV7-6|TRBJ2-3
TGTGCCAGCAGCTTCCGTACTAGCGCCACAGATACGCAGTATTTT
CASSFRTSATDTQYF
>-|-|TRBV7-9|TRBJ1-3
TGTGCCAGCAGCTTAGACAGTATCTCTGGAAACACCATATATTTT
CASSLDSISGNTIYF